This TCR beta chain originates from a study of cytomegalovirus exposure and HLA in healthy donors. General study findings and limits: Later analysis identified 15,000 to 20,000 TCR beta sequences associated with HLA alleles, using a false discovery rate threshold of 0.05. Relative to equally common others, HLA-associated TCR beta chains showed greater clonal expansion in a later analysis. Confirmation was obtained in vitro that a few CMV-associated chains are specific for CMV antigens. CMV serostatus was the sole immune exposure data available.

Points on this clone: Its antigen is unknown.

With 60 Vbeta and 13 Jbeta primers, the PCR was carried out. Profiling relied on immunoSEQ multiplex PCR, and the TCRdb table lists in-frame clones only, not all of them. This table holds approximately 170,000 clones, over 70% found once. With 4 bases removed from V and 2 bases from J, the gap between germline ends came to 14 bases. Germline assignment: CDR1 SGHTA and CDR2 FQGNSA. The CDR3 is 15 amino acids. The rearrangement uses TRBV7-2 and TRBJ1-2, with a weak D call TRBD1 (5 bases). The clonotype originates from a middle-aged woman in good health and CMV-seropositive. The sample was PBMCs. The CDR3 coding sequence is TGTGCCAGCAGCTCTTCAGGGTCTACCAACTATGGCTACACCTTC. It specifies CASSSSGSTNYGYTF.